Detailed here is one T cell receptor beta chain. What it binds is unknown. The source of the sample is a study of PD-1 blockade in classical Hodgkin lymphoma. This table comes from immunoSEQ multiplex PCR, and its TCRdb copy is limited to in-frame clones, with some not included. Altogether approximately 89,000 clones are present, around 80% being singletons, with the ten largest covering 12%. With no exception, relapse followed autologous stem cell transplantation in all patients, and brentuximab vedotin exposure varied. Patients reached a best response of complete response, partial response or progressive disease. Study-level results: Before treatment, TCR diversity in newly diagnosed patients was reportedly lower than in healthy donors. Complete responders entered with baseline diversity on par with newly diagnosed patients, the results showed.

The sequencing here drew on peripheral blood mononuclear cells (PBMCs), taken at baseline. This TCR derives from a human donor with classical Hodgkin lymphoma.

Here the CDR3 DNA reads TGTGCCAGCAGCGTCGCCGCAGCTACCGGGGAGCTGTTTTTT. This encodes CASSVAAATGELFF. The chain carries TRBV9 and TRBJ2-2; D is undetermined. Germline V CDR1 and CDR2: SGDLS, YYNGEE. The V gene lost 2 bases and the J gene lost 5 bases, with 10 bases spanning the gap. The CDR3 has 14 amino acids.